The entry that follows covers one T cell receptor (beta chain) sequence. Its antigen is undetermined. Sequencing used immunoSEQ multiplex PCR; TCRdb keeps in-frame clones, though not all of them. The sample lists approximately 140,000 clones, around nine tenths occurring once. This CDR3 is 16 amino acids long. Losses at the gene ends were 4 bases for V and 7 bases for J; bases not matched to a gene: 10. CDR1 is LGHDT, CDR2 YNNKEL, per germline (reference sequence). This specimen belongs to a study of T cell responses to AZD1222 COVID-19 vaccine. Notes on the study in general: Sampled repertoires all dated from after the peak T cell response. Unmutated regions of variants are reportedly targeted by nearly half of spike-specific TCRs.

The chain couples TRBV3-1 (or the pseudogene TRBV3-2) to TRBJ1-6; 7 bases line up with TRBD1. This sequence was found in an adult who received the AZD1222 COVID-19 vaccine. The sequencing here drew on peripheral blood, taken 28 days after the second AZD1222 dose. DNA for the CDR3: TGTGCCAGCAGCCGAGAAGATACAGGGGCCAATTCACCCCTCCACTTT. It translates to CASSREDTGANSPLHF.